The 8 T cell receptor beta chains below come from one sample, sequenced in a study of regulatory T cells in long-lasting Graves disease. Time point described: newly diagnosed GD, antithyroid drugs for less than 3 months. With RNA extracted from PBMCs as input, the TCR library was made. Building of the TCR beta libraries involved iRepertoire HTBI primers and Arm-PCR of CDR3 regions. MiXCR was run by TCRdb on the multiplex PCR reads, yielding one entry per CDR3 protein. The data show about 620,000 distinct CDR3 sequences, roughly 16% seen once. This sample was shared with a second study, whose subject was T cells in Graves' hyperthyroidism and ophthalmopathy.

The sample in question was peripheral blood mononuclear cells (PBMCs), obtained at new diagnosis, from a patient treated with antithyroid drugs. These receptors came from a woman between 25 and 40 years old with Graves disease.

The CDR3 here is CASSGGQVAASYNEQFF. The CDR3 DNA reads TGCGCCAGCAGTGGCGGGCAGGTAGCGGCCTCCTACAATGAGCAGTTCTTC. This sequence joins TRBV5-1 and TRBJ2-1; the D gene is possibly TRBD2 (6 bases). The CDR3 sequence is 17 residues long. Germline CDR1 and CDR2: SGHRS and YFSETQ. V lost 5 bases to trimming and J lost 0 bases, with 18 bases between them.

The CDR3 here is CASGMAGGEQFF. CDR3 in DNA: TGTGCCAGCGGCATGGCCGGCGGTGAGCAGTTCTTC. The V call is TRBV14, the J call TRBJ2-1; D is undetermined. The CDR3 length is 12 residues. From germline, CDR1 is SGHDN and CDR2 FVKESK. Trimming shortened V by 8 bases and J by 9 bases, and 14 bases separated the two germline ends.

Only a few counts were recorded for this clonotype. The chain combines TRBV7-3 with TRBJ2-6; D remains ambiguous. Germline CDR1 is SGHTA and CDR2 is FQGTGA. V was clipped by 2 bases and J by 0 bases, with 17 bases between them. This CDR3 comprises 19 residues. The CDR3 sequence: CASSLYRSRSDSGANVLTF. The DNA of the CDR3 is TGTGCCAGCAGCTTATACCGCTCAAGGTCAGACTCTGGGGCCAACGTCCTGACTTTC.

The V gene is TRBV19, the J gene TRBJ1-5, with TRBD1 as a possible D gene (5 bases). The CDR3 is 17 residues long. The V gene lost 3 bases and the J gene lost 5 bases, with 20 bases spanning the gap. Germline values: CDR1 LNHDA, CDR2 SQIVND (reference sequence). CDR3 in amino acids: CASSISGGPRGDQPQHF. Here the CDR3 DNA reads TGTGCCAGTAGTATCTCGGGGGGACCCCGGGGAGATCAGCCCCAGCATTTT.

Notes on this clonotype: Given a much more abundant clone one base away, this may be a read error. Without the conserved terminal phenylalanine or tryptophan, this CDR3 likely stems from a read error. The chain is built from TRBV6-1 and TRBJ2-1; 8 bases align to TRBD1. CDR3 length: 14 residues. With V trimmed by 11 bases and J by 12 bases, 18 bases remained unmatched. Germline CDR1 is MNHNS and CDR2 is SASEGT. The chain's CDR3 is CAGRGTGHPPGQFL. DNA of the CDR3: TGTGCCGGCCGCGGGACAGGCCACCCTCCTGGGCAGTTCCTC.

The chain couples TRBV5-6 to TRBJ1-2, with 7 bases matching TRBD1. J gave up 8 bases and V 3 bases, and 10 bases lay outside the gene matches. The CDR3 covers 14 residues. Germline V gives CDR1 SGHDT, CDR2 YYEEEE. The CDR3 here is CASSSDRVSKGYTF. In nucleotides, the CDR3 is TGTGCCAGCAGCTCCGACAGGGTATCTAAGGGCTACACCTTC.

This clonotype was observed at least ten times. The V call is TRBV28, the J call TRBJ2-6, with no clear D. The CDR3 loop spans 14 amino acids. Trimming pared 3 bases from V and 3 bases from J, leaving 6 bases between. Germline V gene data show CDR1 as MDHEN and CDR2 as SYDVKM. CDR3 loop: CASSFGVGANVLTF. DNA for the CDR3: TGTGCCAGCAGTTTTGGGGTTGGGGCCAACGTCCTGACTTTC.

This clonotype was seen a few times. The CDR3 is CASAPLWGQDLLAFF. Written as DNA, the CDR3 is TGTGCCAGCGCACCACTTTGGGGACAGGACTTGCTGGCTTTCTTT. This chain connects TRBV3-1 to TRBJ1-1; 8 bases fit TRBD1. The CDR3 contains 15 residues. Germline CDR1 LGHDT, CDR2 YNNKEL (reference sequence). V dropped 8 bases and J dropped 11; count of bases not matched to a gene: 19.